The following is a T cell receptor beta chain sequence with its context. CDR3 length: 12 residues. Germline V gene lookup returns CDR1 MDHEN and CDR2 SYDVKM. Trimming removed 5 bases at V and 2 bases at J, with 7 bases between. Some clones are missing from TCRdb's copy, which holds only in-frame ones; the method was immunoSEQ multiplex PCR. The sample carries some 8,100 clones, 77% recorded once. This entry is derived from a study of tumor-infiltrating lymphocytes in localized non-small cell lung cancer. Study background: From each patient, both tumor and uninvolved lung, non-adjacent to tumor, were sampled.

The clonotype originates from a human donor with non-small cell lung cancer. This chain uses TRBV28 with TRBJ2-7; D is possibly TRBD1 (6 bases). Sequenced: lung tumor tissue. In nucleotides, the CDR3 is TGTGCCAGCAGTCCAGGGGCCTACGAGCAGTACTTC. It codes for CASSPGAYEQYF.